The 5 T cell receptor beta chains reported below all come from one sample, sequenced in a study of response to subunit inactivated influenza vaccine. In TCRdb, the RT-PCR reads were re-called with MiXCR into one record per CDR3 protein. The table lists 180,000 or so distinct CDR3 sequences, less than 15% of them singletons, with approximately 30% in the top ten. This sample was shared with a second study, whose subject was T cells expressing NK-cell markers. That source reports: The TCR beta cDNA came from 5'RACE template switching with UMIs.

The specimen was CD8+ T cells sorted from PBMCs, collected roughly 12 days after vaccination. These TCRs come from a man aged 50-60 years who received an inactivated influenza vaccine.

This clonotype showed up many times. The chain carries TRBV6-5 and TRBJ2-2; TRBD2 matches 14 bases. V lost 0 bases, J lost 5 bases, and 2 bases stayed unmatched. There are 17 residues in the CDR3. Germline-derived CDR1 and CDR2 are MNHEY and SVGAGI. The CDR3 DNA is TGTGCCAGCAGTTACTCGACTAGCGGGGGGGCAACCGGGGAGCTGTTTTTT. Translated, it gives CASSYSTSGGATGELFF.

This clonotype has a count of ten or more. The chain recombines TRBV30 with TRBJ2-2; no definite D call. The CDR3 sequence is 13 residues long. CDR1 is GTSNPN and CDR2 is SVGIG in the germline V gene (reference sequence). V was trimmed by 0 bases and J by 6 bases, leaving 8 bases between them. CDR3 sequence reads: CAWSVAGPGELFF. CDR3 sequence (DNA): TGTGCCTGGAGTGTGGCTGGGCCCGGGGAGCTGTTTTTT.

This rearrangement joins TRBV6-2 or TRBV6-3 to TRBJ2-1, with D perhaps matching TRBD1 or TRBD2 (5 bases each). V shed 2 bases and J shed 3 bases, with 11 bases lying between them. The CDR3 runs 15 residues. Germline values: CDR1 MNHEY, CDR2 SVGEGT. The CDR3 region is CASSYLRGDYNEQFF. DNA of the CDR3: TGTGCCAGCAGTTACCTTAGGGGAGACTACAATGAGCAGTTCTTC.

Remarks on this clonotype: One end of the junction does not line up with germline, which may come from a read error. The chain is built from TRBV7-9 and TRBJ1-3; D is unresolved. Germline V gene sequence: CDR1 SEHNR, CDR2 FQNEAQ (reference sequence). The CDR3 runs to 11 residues. The CDR3 loop is CASSLATITAF. The CDR3 DNA sequence: TGTGCCAGCAGCTTAGCCACCATAACAGCTTTT.

This clonotype was recorded many times. The chain couples TRBV20-1 to TRBJ1-1; D not resolved. Germline V lookup: CDR1 DFQATT, CDR2 SNEGSKA (reference sequence). The V gene lost 5 bases and the J gene lost 1 base, with 2 bases spanning the gap. This CDR3 contains 10 residues. The CDR3 spells CSARNTEAFF. CDR3 DNA: TGCAGTGCTCGGAACACTGAAGCTTTCTTT.